The rows below give T cell receptor beta chains drawn from one sample of a study of T cell responses to AZD1222 COVID-19 vaccine. Assay used: immunoSEQ multiplex PCR; TCRdb lists only in-frame clones, some missing. The sample includes around 140,000 clones, about 93% of them seen just once. The sample here was peripheral blood, taken on day 0 of AZD1222 vaccination. The source of these receptors is an adult in good health. Each CDR3 is given with its conserved first and last residue. D genes are given only for firm matches. The size field is filled for only some rows; it gives once, few, many or a size class.

j_gene	abundance	d_gene	v_gene	CDR3nt	CDR3aa
TRBJ2-1	NA	NA	TRBV19	TGTGCCAGTAGTCCCTACCGAGGATCGTACAATGAGCAGTTCTTC	CASSPYRGSYNEQFF
TRBJ2-1	NA	TRBD1	TRBV19	TGTGCCAGTAGGACTACCGGGACAGGGTACTACAATGAGCAGTTCTTC	CASRTTGTGYYNEQFF
TRBJ2-7	NA	NA	TRBV5-4	TGTGCCAGCAGCTCATTTGGTGGGAGCCCCTACGAGCAGTACTTC	CASSSFGGSPYEQYF
TRBJ2-7	NA	NA	TRBV30	TGTGCCTGGAGTAACCTCCAGGGTGGGAGCTACGAGCAGTACTTC	CAWSNLQGGSYEQYF
TRBJ2-1	NA	NA	TRBV5-1	TGCGCCAGCAGCTTGGAGAGGGATGGGGGCGATGAGCAGTTCTTC	CASSLERDGGDEQFF
TRBJ2-7	NA	TRBD1	TRBV5-1	TGCGCCAGCAGCCCCGGGGACAGAACCTCCTCCTACGAGCAGTACTTC	CASSPGDRTSSYEQYF
TRBJ2-2	NA	NA	TRBV19	TGTGCCAGTAGTATCAACCCGCGGGACACCGGGGAGCTGTTTTTT	CASSINPRDTGELFF
TRBJ2-1	NA	NA	TRBV2	TGTGCCAGCAGTGCTGAGCGGGACAATGAGCAGTTCTTC	CASSAERDNEQFF
TRBJ1-5	NA	NA	TRBV6-6	TGTGCCAGCAGTTACTCCCGGACCGCCGATCCCCAGCATTTT	CASSYSRTADPQHF
TRBJ1-5	NA	NA	TRBV19	TGTGCCAGTAGTATGGGAGTGGGCCAGCCCCAGCATTTT	CASSMGVGQPQHF
TRBJ1-5	NA	NA	TRBV9	TGTGCCAGCAGCGAAGGGTTCAGTGTAAATCAGCCCCAGCATTTT	CASSEGFSVNQPQHF
TRBJ2-1	NA	TRBD2	TRBV9	TGTGCCAGCAGCGCGGCAAGATCTAGCGGGAGAGGCGATGAGCAGTTCTTC	CASSAARSSGRGDEQFF
TRBJ1-2	NA	NA	TRBV7-3	TGTGCCAGCAGCCCTCAGGGTGGCGGCTATGGCTACACCTTC	CASSPQGGGYGYTF
TRBJ2-5	NA	TRBD1	TRBV28	TGTGCCAGCAGTCGGACAGGAGAGAAAGAGACCCAGTACTTC	CASSRTGEKETQYF
TRBJ1-1	NA	NA	TRBV30	TGTGCCTGGAGTGTCCGGGAGGGTGCTGAAGCTTTCTTT	CAWSVREGAEAFF
TRBJ1-2	NA	NA	TRBV11-2	TGTGCCAGCAGACGACCCACGGGTGGCTACACCTTC	CASRRPTGGYTF
TRBJ2-5	NA	NA	TRBV5-1	TGCGCCAGCAGTCCCTTGGGCAGGGAGGAGACCCAGTACTTC	CASSPLGREETQYF
TRBJ2-1	NA	NA	TRBV19	TGTGCCAGTAGTATCCTAAACGGGAAGGAAGAGCAGTTCTTC	CASSILNGKEEQFF
TRBJ2-3	NA	NA	TRBV6-2/TRBV6-3	TGTGCCAGCAGTTACAGGGGTTTACATCTTCCTAGCACAGATACGCAGTATTTT	CASSYRGLHLPSTDTQYF
TRBJ2-3	NA	TRBD2	TRBV15	TGTGCCACCTCTGGGACTAGCTATACAGATACGCAGTATTTT	CATSGTSYTDTQYF
TRBJ1-1	NA	NA	TRBV7-2	TGTGCCAGCAGCCTCCAGACAGACTTGAACACTGAAGCTTTCTTT	CASSLQTDLNTEAFF
TRBJ1-5	NA	TRBD1	TRBV6-5	TGTGCCAGCAGTTACTCTGGGACAGGGAATCAGCCCCAGCATTTT	CASSYSGTGNQPQHF
TRBJ2-7	once	NA	TRBV7-7	TGTGCTAGCAGCCCTGGGACGGATTCCTACGAGCAGTACTTC	CASSPGTDSYEQYF
TRBJ1-2	few	TRBD1	TRBV29-1	TGCCTAACCAAGGGGGACAGGGACGGCTACACCTTC	CLTKGDRDGYTF
TRBJ2-1	NA	TRBD1	TRBV4-1	TGCGCCAGCAGCCAAGATCATCAGGGGGCCACCTACAATGAGCAGTTCTTC	CASSQDHQGATYNEQFF
TRBJ2-2	NA	NA	TRBV15	TGTGCCACCAGCAGAGCAGAAACCGGGGAGCTGTTTTTT	CATSRAETGELFF
TRBJ2-7	NA	NA	TRBV18	TGTGCCAGCTCACCGGACACCTCCTACGAGCAGTACTTC	CASSPDTSYEQYF
TRBJ1-5	once	NA	TRBV3-1/TRBV3-2	TGTGCCAGCAGCCAAAATACCCAGCCCCAGCATTTT	CASSQNTQPQHF
TRBJ2-5	NA	TRBD2	TRBV14	TGTGCCAGCAGCCAACGCCTAGCGGGCGAGACCCAGTACTTC	CASSQRLAGETQYF
TRBJ2-7	NA	TRBD2	TRBV28	TGTGCCAGCAGTTCCTTGACTAGCGGGAGGTACGAGCAGTACTTC	CASSSLTSGRYEQYF
TRBJ1-5	once	NA	TRBV28	TGTGCCAGCAGTCCCCAGACAGGTACCGATCAGCCCCAGCATTTT	CASSPQTGTDQPQHF
TRBJ1-1	NA	NA	TRBV19	TGTGCCAGTAGTCCCGGGGAGAACACTGAAGCTTTCTTT	CASSPGENTEAFF
TRBJ2-1	NA	NA	TRBV19	TGTGCCAGAAGTTTAGGGCGGAGAAACAATGAGCAGTTCTTC	CARSLGRRNNEQFF
TRBJ2-2	NA	NA	TRBV27	TGTGCCAGCAGTTGGGAAGGGATCGGGGAGCTGTTTTTT	CASSWEGIGELFF
TRBJ2-3	NA	NA	TRBV28	TGTGCCAGCAGTTTCGGTGAGATCACAGATACGCAGTATTTT	CASSFGEITDTQYF